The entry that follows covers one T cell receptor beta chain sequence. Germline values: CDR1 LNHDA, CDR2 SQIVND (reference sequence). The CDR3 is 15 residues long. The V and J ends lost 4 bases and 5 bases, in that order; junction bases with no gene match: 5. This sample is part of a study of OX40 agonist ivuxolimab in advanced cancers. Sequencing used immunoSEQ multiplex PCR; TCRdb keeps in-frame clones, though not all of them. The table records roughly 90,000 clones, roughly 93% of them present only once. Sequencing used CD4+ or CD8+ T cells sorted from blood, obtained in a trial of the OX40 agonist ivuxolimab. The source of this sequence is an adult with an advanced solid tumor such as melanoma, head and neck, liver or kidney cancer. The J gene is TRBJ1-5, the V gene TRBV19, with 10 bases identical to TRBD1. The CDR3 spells CASSKGQGQYQPQHF. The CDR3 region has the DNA TGTGCCAGTAGTAAGGGACAGGGGCAATATCAGCCCCAGCATTTT.